This T cell receptor (beta chain) originates from a study of cytomegalovirus exposure and HLA in healthy donors. PCR primers comprised 60 Vbeta and 13 Jbeta primers. Generated by immunoSEQ multiplex PCR, the TCRdb table keeps only in-frame clones and is missing some. The sample has about 140,000 clones; around 80% are singletons. Worth noting for this clone: As yet, its antigen is unknown.

Study conclusions and caveats: Analysis performed later showed TCR beta chains linked to HLA being more clonally expanded than equally common others. For TCR beta chains, V- and J-gene trimming was later linked to a missense DCLRE1C variant.

Donors had nominal health at sampling but likely had unrecorded immune exposures. The CDR3 covers 13 residues. Between the trimmed V and J ends, which lost 4 bases and 4 bases, there was a span of 11 bases. CDR1 and CDR2 from the germline V gene are SGHRS and YFSETQ. The chain has TRBV5-1 and TRBJ1-1; D possibly corresponds to TRBD1 (6 bases). Sequenced material: PBMCs. This clonotype originated in a man between 25 and 39 years old in good health and CMV-seronegative. CDR3 region: CASSDQGTTEAFF. Written as DNA, the CDR3 is TGCGCCAGCAGCGATCAGGGGACCACTGAAGCTTTCTTT.